The 22 T cell receptor beta chains below come from one sample, sequenced in a study of blood T cell repertoires in COVID-19. Profiled with immunoSEQ multiplex PCR; TCRdb holds only in-frame clones, not every one. This table holds around 130,000 clones, more than 75% found once. The source material was peripheral blood. These receptors were obtained from a man in his forties or fifties with active COVID-19.

The chain combines TRBV9 with TRBJ1-2; no definite D call. CDR1 and CDR2 (germline): SGDLS, YYNGEE. This CDR3 has 12 residues. The V end lost 6 bases, the J end lost 5 bases, and 11 bases lay between the germline ends. The CDR3 DNA is TGTGCCAGCAAAGATCGTCTATATGGCTACACCTTC. Translation gives CASKDRLYGYTF.

The V call is TRBV7-9, the J call TRBJ1-1; D is unclear. V gave up 2 bases and J gave up 0 bases, with 7 bases separating them. CDR3 length: 14 amino acids. In germline, CDR1 is SEHNR, CDR2 FQNEAQ (reference sequence). CDR3 sequence (DNA): TGTGCCAGCAGCTTATTCCCAGTGAACACTGAAGCTTTCTTT. The encoded protein is CASSLFPVNTEAFF.

The rearrangement uses TRBV3-1 (or the pseudogene TRBV3-2) and TRBJ2-1; a weak D match, TRBD2 (7 bases). Trimming shortened V by 0 bases and J by 7 bases, and 19 bases separated the two germline ends. The CDR3 is 17 amino acids. Germline V gene lookup returns CDR1 LGHDT and CDR2 YNNKEL (reference sequence). The CDR3 spells CASSQDLVGGPVNEQFF. CDR3 DNA: TGTGCCAGCAGCCAAGATTTGGTCGGGGGGCCCGTTAATGAGCAGTTCTTC.

The chain joins TRBV19 to TRBJ1-2, with unresolved D. Per the germline V gene, CDR1 is LNHDA and CDR2 is SQIVND (reference sequence). This CDR3 is built from 11 residues. V lost 4 bases to trimming and J lost 5 bases, with 5 bases between them. The chain's CDR3 is CASSRLYGYTF. DNA for the CDR3: TGTGCCAGTAGTAGACTGTATGGCTACACCTTC.

The rearrangement links TRBV10-1 to TRBJ2-1; TRBD2 agrees at 15 bases. Looked up from germline, CDR1 is WNHNN and CDR2 is SYGVQD (reference sequence). This CDR3 has 16 amino acids. Germline trimming cut 4 bases from V and 7 bases from J; bases unmatched to any gene: 5. DNA for the CDR3: TGCGCCAGCAGTGCGGCCGGGACTAGCGGGAGGAATGAGCAGTTCTTC. It codes for CASSAAGTSGRNEQFF.

This clone has only one observation. The gene calls are TRBV5-6 and TRBJ2-3; D may be TRBD2 (5 bases). The V gene lost 1 base and the J gene lost 9 bases, with 12 bases spanning the gap. The CDR3 runs to 13 residues. The germline gives CDR1 SGHDT, CDR2 YYEEEE. The CDR3 loop reads CASSLTLLETQYF. CDR3 bases: TGTGCCAGCAGCTTGACCCTACTAGAAACGCAGTATTTT. The variable domain in full, with the rest retrieved from reference TRBV5-6 and TRBJ2-3, is DAGVTQSPTHLIKTRGQQVTLRCSPKSGHDTVSWYQQALGQGPQFIFQYYEEEERQRGNFPDRFSGHQFPNYSSELNVNALLLGDSALYLCASSLTLLETQYFGPGTRLTVL.

The chain uses TRBV7-9 and TRBJ1-6; D not certain. The CDR3 is 15 amino acids. Germline-derived CDR1 and CDR2 are SEHNR and FQNEAQ (reference sequence). V was pared by 1 base and J by 0 bases, with 4 bases between. The CDR3 nucleotides read TGTGCCAGCAGCTTAGAGAGCTCCTATAATTCACCCCTCCACTTT. Amino acids: CASSLESSYNSPLHF.

This chain joins TRBV30 and TRBJ2-6; D unclear. Germline CDR1 reads GTSNPN; CDR2 reads SVGIG (reference sequence). CDR3 length: 15 amino acids. Deletions cut 0 bases from V and 1 base from J, with 7 bases between. CDR3 DNA: TGTGCCTGGAGTGTACCAGGATCTGGGGCCAACGTCCTGACTTTC. This sequence encodes CAWSVPGSGANVLTF.

The J gene is TRBJ2-2, the V gene TRBV25-1, with 9 bases matching TRBD1. This CDR3 is built from 17 residues. Losses at the gene ends were 2 bases for V and 3 bases for J; bases not matched to a gene: 7. In germline, CDR1 is MGHDK, CDR2 SYGVNS. The CDR3 region is CASSEPRGQGDTGELFF. The CDR3 DNA reads as TGTGCCAGCAGTGAACCTCGGGGACAGGGTGACACCGGGGAGCTGTTTTTT. Complete variable domain (other parts from reference TRBV25-1 and TRBJ2-2): EADIYQTPRYLVIGTGKKITLECSQTMGHDKMYWYQQDPGMELHLIHYSYGVNSTEKGDLSSESTVSRIRTEHFPLTLESARPSHTSQYLCASSEPRGQGDTGELFFGEGSRLTVL.

This chain links TRBV15 with TRBJ1-5; D is ambiguous. V dropped 5 bases and J dropped 4 bases, with 6 bases sitting between them. This CDR3 has 12 amino acids. Germline loops: CDR1 LNHNV, CDR2 YYDKDF (reference sequence). CDR3 in amino acids: CATSFSNQPQHF. The CDR3 DNA is TGTGCCACCAGCTTTTCAAATCAGCCCCAGCATTTT. The variable domain in full, completed from reference TRBV15 and TRBJ1-5, reads DAMVIQNPRYQVTQFGKPVTLSCSQTLNHNVMYWYQQKSSQAPKLLFHYYDKDFNNEADTPDNFQSRRPNTSFCFLDIRSPGLGDTAMYLCATSFSNQPQHFGDGTRLSIL.

This chain connects TRBV3-1 (or the pseudogene TRBV3-2) to TRBJ2-2; 12 bases are a match to TRBD1. CDR1 LGHDT and CDR2 YNNKEL come from the germline V gene (reference sequence). Trimming removed 8 bases from V and 3 bases from J; junction bases left unmatched: 1. The CDR3 is 14 residues long. The CDR3 is CASGTGGDTGELFF. CDR3 in DNA: TGTGCCAGCGGGACAGGGGGCGACACCGGGGAGCTGTTTTTT.

The genes are TRBV19 and TRBJ1-2; no reliable D call. Trimming removed 1 base from V and 1 base from J, with 10 bases in between. CDR1 is LNHDA and CDR2 is SQIVND in the germline V gene (reference sequence). There are 15 residues in the CDR3. CDR3 in DNA: TGTGCCAGTAGTATAGGACATACCATTAACTATGGCTACACCTTC. It codes for CASSIGHTINYGYTF.

This sequence joins TRBV6-6 and TRBJ2-5, with D maybe TRBD1 (5 bases). CDR1 is MNHNY, CDR2 SVGAGI, per germline (reference sequence). V lost 2 bases, J lost 5 bases, and 6 bases lay in between. The CDR3 has 12 amino acids. CDR3 sequence (DNA): TGTGCCAGCAGTTACCACAGGGAGACCCAGTACTTC. Translation: CASSYHRETQYF.

The rearrangement links TRBV14 to TRBJ2-1; 13 nucleotides align to TRBD2. V lost 3 bases and J lost 6; bases outside the gene matches: 11. There are 18 residues in the CDR3. Germline assignment: CDR1 SGHDN and CDR2 FVKESK. As DNA, the CDR3 is TGTGCCAGCAGCCAGGAGTCCGGACTAGCGGGAGTTGCCAATGAGCAGTTCTTC. Its translation is CASSQESGLAGVANEQFF.

The chain carries TRBV5-4 and TRBJ1-5, with 8 bases aligning to TRBD1. CDR3 size: 14 residues. Germline assignment: CDR1 SGHNT and CDR2 YYREEE (reference sequence). V gave up 4 bases and J gave up 7 bases; unmatched junction bases: 7. The CDR3 nucleotides read TGTGCCAGCAGCCAGGACAGGGTCGGGCAGCCCCAGCATTTT. Translated: CASSQDRVGQPQHF.

The V gene is TRBV4-2, the J gene TRBJ2-6, with TRBD1 as a possible D gene (6 bases). The germline V gene has CDR1 LGHNA and CDR2 YNFKEQ. The CDR3 covers 18 residues. Trimming cost V 4 bases and J 0 bases, with 16 bases left between them. The CDR3: CASSLEGGYISGANVLTF. The CDR3 DNA reads TGTGCCAGCAGCCTCGAAGGGGGTTACATCTCTGGGGCCAACGTCCTGACTTTC.

The genes are TRBV18 and TRBJ2-2; 9 bases fit TRBD2. The V gene end was trimmed by 6 bases and the J gene end by 6 bases; junction bases not matched to a gene: 8. The CDR3 is 15 residues long. The V gene's germline CDR1 is KGHSH and CDR2 LQKENI. CDR3 bases: TGTGCCAGCTCCGCCACCGCGGGGGGGCCCGGGGAGCTGTTTTTT. This codes for CASSATAGGPGELFF. Drawing the rest from reference TRBV18 and TRBJ2-2, the complete variable domain is NAGVMQNPRHLVRRRGQEARLRCSPMKGHSHVYWYRQLPEEGLKFMVYLQKENIIDESGMPKERFSAEFPKEGPSILRIQQVVRGDSAAYFCASSATAGGPGELFFGEGSRLTVL.

This sequence joins TRBV27 and TRBJ1-2; D gene uncertain. CDR1 and CDR2 (germline): MNHEY, SMNVEV (reference sequence). This CDR3 is built from 16 residues. The ends were cut back, 2 bases at V and 0 bases at J, with 13 bases in the middle. The CDR3 DNA follows: TGTGCCAGCAGTTTAAGAGGGCGACCCCCTAACTATGGCTACACCTTC. Its translation is CASSLRGRPPNYGYTF.

This sequence joins TRBV19 and TRBJ1-4; D not certain. The ends were cut back, 4 bases at V and 3 bases at J, with 12 bases in the middle. The CDR3 runs 15 residues. Germline V gene data show CDR1 as LNHDA and CDR2 as SQIVND (reference sequence). CDR3 in amino acids: CASSNPSGSNEKLFF. In DNA form, the CDR3 reads TGTGCCAGTAGTAACCCGTCAGGATCTAATGAAAAACTGTTTTTT.

The CDR3 DNA is TGTGCCAGCAGTTCAGACAGGACGGGAGGCAATGAGCAGTTCTTC. Protein sequence: CASSSDRTGGNEQFF. The genes are TRBV6-5 and TRBJ2-1, with a tentative D call TRBD2 (7 bases). The CDR3 runs to 15 residues. V was cut by 4 bases and J by 6 bases, with 16 bases left in between. Germline V gene data show CDR1 as MNHEY and CDR2 as SVGAGI.

The chain recombines TRBV5-5 with TRBJ2-5; 7 bases fit TRBD1. The CDR3 is 13 residues long. Trimming removed 4 bases from V and 2 bases from J; junction bases left unmatched: 2. Germline V gene sequence: CDR1 SGHKS, CDR2 YYEKEE (reference sequence). The CDR3 reads CASSIRGQETQYF. The CDR3 DNA is TGTGCCAGCAGCATCAGGGGGCAAGAGACCCAGTACTTC.

The chain couples TRBV5-1 to TRBJ2-7, with TRBD1 identical over 8 bases. Germline V gene lookup returns CDR1 SGHRS and CDR2 YFSETQ. The CDR3 runs 15 residues. J was trimmed by 2 bases and V by 0 bases; bases with no gene match: 4. The CDR3 coding sequence is TGCGCCAGCAGCTTGGTTGGACAGGGCGCCTACGAGCAGTACTTC. Translated, it gives CASSLVGQGAYEQYF.